This T cell receptor (beta chain) emerged from a study of OX40 agonist ivuxolimab in advanced cancers. Study background: Dose-escalation patients were diagnosed with hepatocellular carcinoma, melanoma, renal cell cancer or head and neck cancer.

This table comes from immunoSEQ multiplex PCR, and its TCRdb copy is limited to in-frame clones, with some not included. Of some 74,000 clones listed, about 91% were seen once; the top ten hold more than 5.5%. The starting material was CD4+ or CD8+ T cells sorted from blood, obtained in a trial of the OX40 agonist ivuxolimab. The clonotype was recovered from an adult with an advanced solid tumor such as melanoma, head and neck, liver or kidney cancer.

CDR3 sequence (DNA): TGTGCCAGCAGCTTAGGGTACAGTTACTACGAGCAGTACTTC. Encoded protein: CASSLGYSYYEQYF. The rearrangement links TRBV11-1 to TRBJ2-7, with no clear D. Germline CDR1 reads SGHAT; CDR2 reads FQDESV (reference sequence). The ends were cut back, 1 base at V and 3 bases at J, with 10 bases in the middle. The CDR3 totals 14 residues.